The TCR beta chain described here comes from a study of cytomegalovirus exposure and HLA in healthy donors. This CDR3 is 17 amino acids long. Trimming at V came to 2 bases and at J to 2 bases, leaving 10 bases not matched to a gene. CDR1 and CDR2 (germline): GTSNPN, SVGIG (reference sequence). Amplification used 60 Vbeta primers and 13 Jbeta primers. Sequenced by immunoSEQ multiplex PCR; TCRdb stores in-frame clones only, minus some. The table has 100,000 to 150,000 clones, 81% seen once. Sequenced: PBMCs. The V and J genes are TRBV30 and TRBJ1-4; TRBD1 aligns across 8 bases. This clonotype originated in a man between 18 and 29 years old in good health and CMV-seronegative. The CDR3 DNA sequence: TGTGCCTGGAGTCCCGAACGAACAGGGGGTACTAATGAAAAACTGTTTTTT. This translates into CAWSPERTGGTNEKLFF.